What follows are 24 T cell receptor beta chains derived from one specimen sequenced in a study of beta chain features in type 1 diabetes. Sequencing targeted expressed TCRB transcripts, as all isolated RNA had been reverse transcribed. Sequencing used immunoSEQ multiplex PCR; TCRdb keeps in-frame clones, though not all of them. The sample has roughly 370,000 clones; about 15% are singletons. Sample: naive CD4+ T cells from blood. The receptors originated from a man aged 25-45 years in good health.

In nucleotides, the CDR3 is TGTGCTAGTGGTTGGTGGGGACAGCTGAACAATGAGCAGTTCTTC. Protein: CASGWWGQLNNEQFF. The chain uses TRBV12-5 and TRBJ2-1; TRBD1 matches 7 bases. Germline CDR1 LGHNT, CDR2 FRNRAP. Unmatched junction bases numbered 8, after V lost 4 bases and J lost 5 bases. This CDR3 spans 15 amino acids.

This chain connects TRBV5-4 to TRBJ1-1, with D unresolved. The length of the CDR3 is 15 residues. Looked up from germline, CDR1 is SGHNT and CDR2 is YYREEE (reference sequence). The V end lost 0 bases, the J end lost 0 bases, and 9 bases lay between the germline ends. The CDR3 region is CASSLGGYMNTEAFF. As DNA, the CDR3 is TGTGCCAGCAGCTTGGGTGGCTACATGAACACTGAAGCTTTCTTT.

The sample holds a few counts of this clone. In the same sample, other DNA sequences code for this CDR3. The rearrangement uses TRBV19 and TRBJ1-1, with D unresolved. V was clipped by 6 bases and J by 5 bases, with 4 bases between them. The CDR3 covers 10 residues. The germline V gene has CDR1 LNHDA and CDR2 SQIVND (reference sequence). As DNA, the CDR3 is TGTGCCAGTAGGGGAACTGAAGCTTTCTTT. As protein: CASRGTEAFF.

J is TRBJ2-4 and V is TRBV14; no definite D call. The germline gives CDR1 SGHDN, CDR2 FVKESK. The CDR3 is made up of 19 amino acids. V lost 1 base, J lost 0 bases, and 19 bases lay in between. The CDR3 DNA is TGTGCCAGCAGCCAAGCTGAAGGTTGGCATAATATAGCCAAAAACATTCAGTACTTC. This gives the protein CASSQAEGWHNIAKNIQYF.

This clone appeared a few times. The genes are TRBV7-2 and TRBJ1-5, with 9 bases matching TRBD1. J gave up 7 bases and V 4 bases, and 5 bases lay outside the gene matches. Germline CDR1 and CDR2: SGHTA and FQGNSA. The CDR3 sequence is 14 residues long. The CDR3 DNA follows: TGTGCCAGCAGCTGGGACAGGGTGGTCCAGCCCCAGCATTTT. Translated: CASSWDRVVQPQHF.

This clone was counted a few times. This chain links TRBV7-2 with TRBJ2-1; the match to TRBD1 covers 7 bases. V gave up 5 bases and J gave up 6 bases; unmatched junction bases: 10. The CDR3 length is 15 residues. Germline V gene sequence: CDR1 SGHTA, CDR2 FQGNSA. CDR3 residues: CASSVTGTAGNEQFF. The CDR3 coding sequence is TGTGCCAGCAGCGTGACCGGGACAGCAGGCAATGAGCAGTTCTTC. Using reference TRBV7-2 and TRBJ2-1 for the parts outside the CDR3, the full variable domain is GAGVSQSPSNKVTEKGKDVELRCDPISGHTALYWYRQSLGQGLEFLIYFQGNSAPDKSGLPSDRFSAERTGGSVSTLTIQRTQQEDSAVYLCASSVTGTAGNEQFFGPGTRLTVL.

A word on this clone: This CDR3 is also generated by other DNA sequences in the sample. The V gene is TRBV5-1, the J gene TRBJ1-2; 10 nucleotides align to TRBD1. Germline CDR1 is SGHRS and CDR2 is YFSETQ. Trimming cost V 5 bases and J 4 bases; bases outside gene matches: 8. This CDR3 spans 15 amino acids. As DNA, the CDR3 is TGCGCCAGCAGTACCGGGACAGGGGCTCCCTATGGCTACACCTTC. Amino acid sequence: CASSTGTGAPYGYTF.

The V call is TRBV7-2, the J call TRBJ2-2; no firm D call. V was clipped by 2 bases and J by 6 bases, with 10 bases between them. This CDR3 comprises 14 residues. Germline lookup yields CDR1 SGHTA and CDR2 FQGNSA. For the CDR3, the DNA is TGTGCCAGCAGCTTATATCCGTCCGCCGGGGAGCTGTTTTTT. It is translated as CASSLYPSAGELFF.

This clone has a handful of counts. The CDR3 region is CASSRTGGGANTGELFF. CDR3 coding DNA: TGTGCCAGCAGCCGTACAGGGGGTGGTGCGAACACCGGGGAGCTGTTTTTT. V usage is TRBV4-2 and J usage is TRBJ2-2; TRBD1 matches at 8 bases. Trimming at V came to 4 bases and at J to 0 bases, leaving 7 bases not matched to a gene. Germline V CDR1 and CDR2: LGHNA, YNFKEQ. This CDR3 has 17 residues.

The chain recombines TRBV29-1 with TRBJ2-3; TRBD1 agrees at 7 bases. The CDR3 totals 12 residues. V was clipped by 4 bases and J by 5 bases; unmatched bases: 3. Germline V gene sequence: CDR1 SQVTM, CDR2 ANQGSEA. The CDR3 DNA follows: TGCAGCGTTGGGGGGACAGTAGATACGCAGTATTTT. Translation gives CSVGGTVDTQYF.

This clone was detected only a few times. The chain links TRBV9 to TRBJ2-3, with unresolved D. V was cut by 4 bases and J by 2 bases, with 11 bases left in between. This CDR3 has 14 residues. Germline lookup yields CDR1 SGDLS and CDR2 YYNGEE. Written as DNA, the CDR3 is TGTGCCAGCAGCCCGGCAGGCCCCACAGATACGCAGTATTTT. Protein product: CASSPAGPTDTQYF. Filled out from reference TRBV9 and TRBJ2-3, the complete variable domain reads DSGVTQTPKHLITATGQRVTLRCSPRSGDLSVYWYQQSLDQGLQFLIQYYNGEERAKGNILERFSAQQFPDLHSELNLSSLELGDSALYFCASSPAGPTDTQYFGPGTRLTVL.

The chain is built from TRBV11-3 and TRBJ2-1; D assignment may be TRBD1 or TRBD2 (5 bases each). This CDR3 is 16 amino acids long. V gave up 4 bases and J gave up 2 bases, with 15 bases separating them. CDR1 is SGHNT and CDR2 is YENEEA in the germline V gene. This CDR3 is CASSSYLGGTYNEQFF. The CDR3 nucleotides read TGTGCCAGCAGCTCGTACCTTGGGGGAACCTACAATGAGCAGTTCTTC.

This clone was seen only a few times. This chain connects TRBV7-3 to TRBJ2-1, with 7 nucleotides matching TRBD2. Per germline, CDR1 SGHTA and CDR2 FQGTGA. There are 14 residues in the CDR3. V lost 2 bases and J lost 10; bases outside the gene matches: 8. For the CDR3, the DNA is TGTGCCAGCAGCTTAGAGCGGGAAAGCTTGGAGCAGTTCTTC. Translating gives CASSLERESLEQFF.

The chain has TRBV11-3 and TRBJ1-1; D call uncertain. V dropped 8 bases and J dropped 5 bases, with 9 bases sitting between them. Germline V gene lookup returns CDR1 SGHNT and CDR2 YENEEA. The CDR3 consists of 11 residues. The CDR3 is CASEGETEAFF. The CDR3 region has the DNA TGTGCCAGCGAGGGAGAAACTGAAGCTTTCTTT.

The chain recombines TRBV11-2 with TRBJ2-7; TRBD2 agrees at 7 bases. The CDR3 is 14 amino acids. Germline V CDR1 and CDR2: SGHAT, FQNNGV. V lost 3 bases to trimming and J lost 3 bases; unmatched junction nucleotides: 5. The CDR3 loop is CASSFYGGYYEQYF. DNA for the CDR3: TGTGCCAGCAGCTTTTACGGGGGGTACTACGAGCAGTACTTC.

The rearrangement uses TRBV7-2 and TRBJ2-1; D call uncertain. Looked up from germline, CDR1 is SGHTA and CDR2 is FQGNSA. This CDR3 comprises 13 residues. With 4 bases removed from V and 8 bases from J, the gap between germline ends came to 12 bases. As DNA, the CDR3 is TGTGCCAGCAGCTCAGCCCAAGGATATGAGCAGTTCTTC. It translates to CASSSAQGYEQFF.

The rearrangement uses TRBV27 and TRBJ2-5; 7 bases agree with TRBD1. V lost 3 bases and J lost 3; bases outside the gene matches: 4. Germline V gene lookup returns CDR1 MNHEY and CDR2 SMNVEV (reference sequence). The CDR3 contains 14 residues. The CDR3 sequence is CASSFLQGEETQYF. The CDR3 nucleotides are TGTGCCAGCAGTTTTCTCCAGGGGGAAGAGACCCAGTACTTC.

The chain has TRBV4-2 and TRBJ1-2; TRBD1 agrees at 8 bases. There are 18 residues in the CDR3. Trimming took 0 bases from V and 4 from J; bases not matched to a gene: 13. Germline V gene data show CDR1 as LGHNA and CDR2 as YNFKEQ. The CDR3 here is CASSQESAGGYFFYGYTF. CDR3 DNA: TGTGCCAGCAGCCAAGAGTCCGCAGGGGGCTACTTCTTCTATGGCTACACCTTC.

The rearrangement joins TRBV7-6 to TRBJ2-1; 7 nucleotides align to TRBD2. Germline trimming cut 5 bases from V and 0 bases from J; bases unmatched to any gene: 4. The CDR3 spans 15 residues. Germline V lookup: CDR1 SGHVS, CDR2 FNYEAQ. For the CDR3, the DNA is TGTGCCAGCAGCCAGAGGACTAGCTCCTACAATGAGCAGTTCTTC. It is translated as CASSQRTSSYNEQFF.

This clone appeared a few times. The rearrangement links TRBV7-2 to TRBJ2-3; no clear D. This CDR3 has 11 residues. V lost 1 base and J lost 10, with 6 bases in between. The germline V gene encodes CDR1 SGHTA and CDR2 FQGNSA. The DNA for the CDR3 is TGTGCCAGCAGCTTAGGCCTCGCGCAGTATTTT. Protein product: CASSLGLAQYF.

The chain's CDR3 is CASSATGQGYTDTQYF. The CDR3 DNA is TGTGCCAGCAGCGCAACGGGACAGGGCTACACAGATACGCAGTATTTT. The V gene is TRBV9, the J gene TRBJ2-3; 9 bases fit TRBD1. The germline V gene encodes CDR1 SGDLS and CDR2 YYNGEE. V lost 3 bases to trimming and J lost 2 bases; unmatched junction nucleotides: 7. The CDR3 consists of 16 residues. Based on the CDR3 plus reference TRBV9 and TRBJ2-3, the full variable domain is DSGVTQTPKHLITATGQRVTLRCSPRSGDLSVYWYQQSLDQGLQFLIQYYNGEERAKGNILERFSAQQFPDLHSELNLSSLELGDSALYFCASSATGQGYTDTQYFGPGTRLTVL.

The V call is TRBV7-2, the J call TRBJ1-2; no clear D gene. CDR1 is SGHTA, CDR2 FQGNSA, per germline. Trimming took off 1 base at V and 2 bases at J, with 8 bases between the two ends. The CDR3 loop spans 14 amino acids. In DNA, the CDR3 is TGTGCCAGCAGCTTAGTGACATCAAACTATGGCTACACCTTC. This sequence encodes CASSLVTSNYGYTF. The entire variable domain, with the rest obtained from reference TRBV7-2 and TRBJ1-2, is as follows: GAGVSQSPSNKVTEKGKDVELRCDPISGHTALYWYRQSLGQGLEFLIYFQGNSAPDKSGLPSDRFSAERTGGSVSTLTIQRTQQEDSAVYLCASSLVTSNYGYTFGSGTRLTVV.

This clone was seen more than once but under ten times. The chain uses TRBV18 and TRBJ2-5, with D unresolved. With 2 bases removed from V and 5 bases from J, the gap between germline ends came to 6 bases. Per germline, CDR1 KGHSH and CDR2 LQKENI. The CDR3 length is 12 residues. CDR3 in amino acids: CASSPKMETQYF. CDR3 nucleotide sequence: TGTGCCAGCTCACCAAAGATGGAGACCCAGTACTTC.

The chain employs TRBV18 and TRBJ2-5; D remains unclear. The germline V gene encodes CDR1 KGHSH and CDR2 LQKENI. V lost 3 bases and J 2 bases, leaving 10 bases between the germline ends. CDR3 size: 14 residues. CDR3 protein: CASSPRRMQETQYF. Here the CDR3 DNA reads TGTGCCAGCTCACCGCGGCGGATGCAAGAGACCCAGTACTTC.